This entry concerns a single T cell receptor beta chain. The data originate from a study of T cell responses to AZD1222 COVID-19 vaccine. Profiled with immunoSEQ multiplex PCR; TCRdb holds only in-frame clones, not every one. The repertoire holds 150,000 to 200,000 clones, with approximately 90% as singletons. The junction had 4 bases not matched to a gene; V was cut back by 4 bases and J by 1 base. CDR3 length: 14 amino acids. The V gene is TRBV23-1, the J gene TRBJ2-7; 7 bases map to TRBD1. TRBV23-1 is assigned to the ORF class and has an uncertain function. Sample: peripheral blood, taken on day 0 of AZD1222 vaccination. The TCR comes from an adult in good health. The CDR3 spells CASSPKGQSYEQYF. Written as DNA, the CDR3 is TGCGCCAGCAGTCCTAAGGGACAGTCCTACGAGCAGTACTTC.